The sequence of this T cell receptor beta chain was determined in a study of identical twins. From the 5' RACE reads, TCRdb called clonotypes with MiXCR, one entry per CDR3 protein. The profile shows a few hundred thousand distinct CDR3 sequences, around 8.8% of them singletons. On this clonotype itself: Its target is unknown.

Study-wide results and caveats: Because invariant MAIT and iNKT cells could be present, zero-insertion analyses could be partly confounded.

Healthy Caucasian individuals made up all the donors. This CDR3 comprises 14 residues. Trimming took 4 bases from V and 2 from J, leaving 12 bases between them. In germline, CDR1 is SNHLY, CDR2 FYNNEI. These same records also appear under a second study, on yellow fever vaccine responses in identical twins. That paper notes: The T cell response to vaccination in identical twins was reportedly partly convergent and partly personalized.

This chain connects TRBV2 to TRBJ2-7; the D gene could be TRBD1 or TRBD2 (5 bases each). This sequence originates from a woman under 30 in good health. Sample: memory (CD45RO+) T cells sorted from blood. The CDR3 region has the DNA TGTGCCAGCAGTGTTCGGGACGGTACCTACGAGCAGTACTTC. It is translated as CASSVRDGTYEQYF.